This T cell receptor (beta chain) was sequenced for a study of T cell clonality in common variable immunodeficiency. Study-wide results and caveats: Shared TCRbeta clones were fewer between CVID subjects than controls. Repertoire-complication correlations in CVID were limited by patient heterogeneity.

CDR1 and CDR2 (germline): GTSNPN, SVGIG (reference sequence). This CDR3 has 12 residues. V was trimmed by 5 bases and J by 2 bases, leaving 9 bases between them. This clone was observed many times. The antigen is unknown. The read ends 3 residues shy of where the CDR3 ends; the end is completed using the germline J gene. Clones were read by immunoSEQ multiplex PCR, and TCRdb kept only the in-frame ones, dropping some. Listed here are about 66,000 clones without any singletons, the top ten holding 1.7%. The V and J genes are TRBV30 and TRBJ1-1, with D unclear. Sequencing was performed on peripheral blood mononuclear cells. This sequence originates from a person between 18 and 70 years old in good health. CDR3: CAWVRHNTEAFF. CDR3 DNA, as far as it was read: TGTGCCTGGGTACGACATAACACTGAA.